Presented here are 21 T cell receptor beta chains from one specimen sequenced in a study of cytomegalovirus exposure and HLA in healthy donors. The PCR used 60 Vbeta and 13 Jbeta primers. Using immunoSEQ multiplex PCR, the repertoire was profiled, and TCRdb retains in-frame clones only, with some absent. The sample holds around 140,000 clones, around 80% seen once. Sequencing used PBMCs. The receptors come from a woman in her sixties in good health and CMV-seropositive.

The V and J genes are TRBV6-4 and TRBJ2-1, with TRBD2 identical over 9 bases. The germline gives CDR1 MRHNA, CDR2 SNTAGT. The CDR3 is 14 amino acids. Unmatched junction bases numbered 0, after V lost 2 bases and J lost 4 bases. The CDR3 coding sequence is TGTGCCAGCAGTGACAGCGGGGGGTACAATGAGCAGTTCTTC. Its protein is CASSDSGGYNEQFF.

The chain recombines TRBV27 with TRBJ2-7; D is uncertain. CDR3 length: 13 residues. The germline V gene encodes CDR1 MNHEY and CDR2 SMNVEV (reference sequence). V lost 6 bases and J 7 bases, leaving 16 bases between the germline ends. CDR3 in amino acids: CASRISSFGEQYF. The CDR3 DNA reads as TGTGCCAGCAGAATTTCCTCTTTCGGTGAGCAGTACTTC.

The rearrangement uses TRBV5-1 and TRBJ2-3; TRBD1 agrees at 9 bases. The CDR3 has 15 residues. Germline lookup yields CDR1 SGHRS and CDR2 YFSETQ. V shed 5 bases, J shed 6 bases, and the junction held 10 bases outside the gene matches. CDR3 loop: CASRLSGTGMDTQYF. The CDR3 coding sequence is TGCGCCAGCAGGCTTTCCGGGACAGGGATGGATACGCAGTATTTT.

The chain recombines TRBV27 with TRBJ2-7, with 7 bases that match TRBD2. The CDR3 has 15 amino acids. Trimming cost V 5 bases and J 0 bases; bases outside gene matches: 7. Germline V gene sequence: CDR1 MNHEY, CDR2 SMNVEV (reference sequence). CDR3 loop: CASSPLGTISYEQYF. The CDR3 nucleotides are TGTGCCAGCAGTCCCTTAGGGACTATCTCCTACGAGCAGTACTTC.

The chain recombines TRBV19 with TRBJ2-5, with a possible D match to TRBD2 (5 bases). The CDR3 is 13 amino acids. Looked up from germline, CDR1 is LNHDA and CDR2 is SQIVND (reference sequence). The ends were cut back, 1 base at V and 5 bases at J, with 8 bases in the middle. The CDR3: CASSIGEKETQYF. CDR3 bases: TGTGCCAGTAGTATAGGGGAGAAGGAGACCCAGTACTTC.

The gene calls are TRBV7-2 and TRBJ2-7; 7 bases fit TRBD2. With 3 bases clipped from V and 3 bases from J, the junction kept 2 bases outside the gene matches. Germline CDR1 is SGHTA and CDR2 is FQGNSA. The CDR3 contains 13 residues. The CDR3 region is CASSFAGVYEQYF. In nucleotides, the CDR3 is TGTGCCAGCAGCTTTGCGGGAGTCTACGAGCAGTACTTC. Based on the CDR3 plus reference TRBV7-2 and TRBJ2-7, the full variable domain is GAGVSQSPSNKVTEKGKDVELRCDPISGHTALYWYRQSLGQGLEFLIYFQGNSAPDKSGLPSDRFSAERTGGSVSTLTIQRTQQEDSAVYLCASSFAGVYEQYFGPGTRLTVT.

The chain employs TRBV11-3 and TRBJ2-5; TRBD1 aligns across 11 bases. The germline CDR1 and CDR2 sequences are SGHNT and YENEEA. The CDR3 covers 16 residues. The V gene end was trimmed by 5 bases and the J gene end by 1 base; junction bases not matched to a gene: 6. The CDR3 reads CASSRGTGGLQETQYF. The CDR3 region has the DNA TGTGCCAGCAGCCGTGGGACAGGGGGTCTCCAAGAGACCCAGTACTTC.

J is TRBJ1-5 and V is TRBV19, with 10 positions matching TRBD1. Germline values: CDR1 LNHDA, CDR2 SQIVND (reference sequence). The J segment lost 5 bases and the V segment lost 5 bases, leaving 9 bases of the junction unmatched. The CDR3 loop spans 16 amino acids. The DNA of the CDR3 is TGTGCCAGTAGTCCCTGGGACAGGGGTGGACATCAGCCCCAGCATTTT. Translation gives CASSPWDRGGHQPQHF.

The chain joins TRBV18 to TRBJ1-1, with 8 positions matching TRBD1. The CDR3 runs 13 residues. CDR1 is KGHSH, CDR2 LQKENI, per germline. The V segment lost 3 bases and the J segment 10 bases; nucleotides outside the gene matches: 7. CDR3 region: CASSPARTGIAFF. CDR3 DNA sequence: TGTGCCAGCTCACCGGCCCGGACAGGGATAGCTTTCTTT.

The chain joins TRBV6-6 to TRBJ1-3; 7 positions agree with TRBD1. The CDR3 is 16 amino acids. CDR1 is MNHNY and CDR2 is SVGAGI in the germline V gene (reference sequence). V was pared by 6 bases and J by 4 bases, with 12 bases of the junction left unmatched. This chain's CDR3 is CASSPTLTGRGNTIYF. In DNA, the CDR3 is TGTGCCAGCAGCCCCACCCTGACAGGGAGAGGAAACACCATATATTTT.

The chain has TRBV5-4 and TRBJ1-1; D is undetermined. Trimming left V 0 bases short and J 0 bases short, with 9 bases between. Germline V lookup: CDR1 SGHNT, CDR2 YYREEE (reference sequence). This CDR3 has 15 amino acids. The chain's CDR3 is CASSLEPVMNTEAFF. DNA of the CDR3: TGTGCCAGCAGCTTGGAACCGGTCATGAACACTGAAGCTTTCTTT.

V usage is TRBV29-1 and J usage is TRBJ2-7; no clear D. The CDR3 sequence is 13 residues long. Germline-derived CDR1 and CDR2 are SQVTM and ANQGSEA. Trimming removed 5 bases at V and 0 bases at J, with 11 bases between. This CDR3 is CSVLRHSSYEQYF. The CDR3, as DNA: TGCAGCGTTCTCCGGCACAGCTCCTACGAGCAGTACTTC.

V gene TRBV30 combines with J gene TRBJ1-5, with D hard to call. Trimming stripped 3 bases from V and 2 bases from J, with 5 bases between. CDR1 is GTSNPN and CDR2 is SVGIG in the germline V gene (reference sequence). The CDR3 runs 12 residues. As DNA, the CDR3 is TGTGCCTGGAGCACGGGCAATCAGCCCCAGCATTTT. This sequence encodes CAWSTGNQPQHF.

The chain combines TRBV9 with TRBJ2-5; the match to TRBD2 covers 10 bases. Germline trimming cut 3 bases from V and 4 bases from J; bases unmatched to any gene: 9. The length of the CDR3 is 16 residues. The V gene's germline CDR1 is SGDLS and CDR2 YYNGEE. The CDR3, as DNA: TGTGCCAGCAGCGCAGTTAGCGGGAGGTCATCAGAGACCCAGTACTTC. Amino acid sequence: CASSAVSGRSSETQYF.

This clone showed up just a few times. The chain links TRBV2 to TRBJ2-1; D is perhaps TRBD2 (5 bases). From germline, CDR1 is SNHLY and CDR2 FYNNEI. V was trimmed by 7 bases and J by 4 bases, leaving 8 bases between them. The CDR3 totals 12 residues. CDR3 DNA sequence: TGTGCCAGCAAAGGCGGGTACAATGAGCAGTTCTTC. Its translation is CASKGGYNEQFF.

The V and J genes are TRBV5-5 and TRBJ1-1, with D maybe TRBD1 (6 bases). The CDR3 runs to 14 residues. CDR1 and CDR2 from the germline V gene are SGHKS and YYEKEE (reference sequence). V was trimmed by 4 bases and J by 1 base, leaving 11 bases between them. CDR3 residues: CASSKRDKNTEAFF. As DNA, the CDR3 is TGTGCCAGCAGCAAACGGGACAAGAACACTGAAGCTTTCTTT.

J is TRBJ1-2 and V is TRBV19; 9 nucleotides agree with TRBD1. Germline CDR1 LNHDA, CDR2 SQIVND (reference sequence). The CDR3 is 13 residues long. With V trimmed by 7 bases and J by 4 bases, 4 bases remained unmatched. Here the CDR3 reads CASKGQGFYGYTF. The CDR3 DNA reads TGTGCCAGTAAAGGACAGGGGTTCTATGGCTACACCTTC.

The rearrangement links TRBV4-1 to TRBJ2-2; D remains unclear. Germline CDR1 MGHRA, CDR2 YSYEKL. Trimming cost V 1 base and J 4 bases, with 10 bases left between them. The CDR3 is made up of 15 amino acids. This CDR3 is CASSQGDWATGELFF. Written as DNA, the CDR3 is TGCGCCAGCAGCCAAGGTGATTGGGCCACCGGGGAGCTGTTTTTT.

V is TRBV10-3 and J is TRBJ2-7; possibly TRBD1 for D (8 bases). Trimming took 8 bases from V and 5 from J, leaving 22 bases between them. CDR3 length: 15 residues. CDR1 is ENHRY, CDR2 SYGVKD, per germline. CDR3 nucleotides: TGTGCCATCGGGAGGGGGGGGCAGGGGGCCAACGAGCAGTACTTC. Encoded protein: CAIGRGGQGANEQYF.

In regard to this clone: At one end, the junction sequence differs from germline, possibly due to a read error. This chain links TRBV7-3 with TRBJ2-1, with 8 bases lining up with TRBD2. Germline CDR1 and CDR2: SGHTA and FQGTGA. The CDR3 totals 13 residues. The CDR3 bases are TGTGCCAGCAGCATAACTAGCGGCAATGAGCAGTTCTTC. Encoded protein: CASSITSGNEQFF.

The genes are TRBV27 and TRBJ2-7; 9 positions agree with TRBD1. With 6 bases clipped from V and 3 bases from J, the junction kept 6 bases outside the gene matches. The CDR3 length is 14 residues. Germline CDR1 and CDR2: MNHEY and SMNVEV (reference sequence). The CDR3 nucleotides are TGTGCCAGCAGACCCACGGGACAGGGCTACGAGCAGTACTTC. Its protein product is CASRPTGQGYEQYF.